Described below is a single T cell receptor beta chain sequence and its context. The sample originates from a study of human T cells and chemical hapten exposure. TCRdb fed the RACE reads into MiXCR, producing one record per CDR3 protein. This table holds some 70,000 distinct CDR3 sequences, about 10% found once. As for time point: pre-sensitization, week 0. This sample's treatment: therapeutic diphenylcyclopropenone sensitization with weekly scalp DPC. Germline V gene sequence: CDR1 SQVTM, CDR2 ANQGSEA. The CDR3 length is 14 residues. V was pared by 6 bases and J by 7 bases, with 16 bases between. Sequencing used whole blood, obtained in connection with sensitization to the hapten diphenylcyclopropenone (DPC). The rearrangement uses TRBV29-1 and TRBJ1-6, with D uncertain. This receptor was taken from a woman aged 45-59 years with alopecia areata. Some clones in this sample may be carry-over from other donors' samples. The CDR3 sequence is CSVRAQARNSPLHF. The CDR3 DNA reads TGCAGCGTCCGAGCCCAGGCTCGGAATTCACCCCTCCACTTT.